This T cell receptor (beta chain) was sequenced in a study of cytotoxic CD8 clonotypes in ibrutinib-treated CLL. Assay used: immunoSEQ multiplex PCR; TCRdb lists only in-frame clones, some missing. Of fewer than 400,000 clones listed, about 64% are singletons. Details on this clone: Its target is not known.

General observations from the study: Public clonotypes were rare and shrank or held steady on treatment.

The TCR comes from a human donor with chronic lymphocytic leukemia. The sample in question was PBMCs, obtained after 36 months of ibrutinib treatment.

CDR3 in DNA: TGTGCCAGCAGTTTAACCGGCTCCAGGGGCGGCGAGCAGTACTTC. It is translated as CASSLTGSRGGEQYF. V is TRBV2 and J is TRBJ2-7; maybe TRBD1 (6 bases). Trimming left V 5 bases short and J 6 bases short, with 20 bases between. Germline V lookup: CDR1 SNHLY, CDR2 FYNNEI. This CDR3 is built from 15 residues.